The 27 T cell receptor beta chains listed next were all sequenced from one sample in a study of tumor-infiltrating lymphocytes in primary liver carcinoma. The researchers produced TCR beta cDNA from around 0.5 ug total RNA with a constant-region primer. Three nested multiplex PCR rounds, a slightly modified ARM-PCR, produced the libraries for TCR beta. The study ran its first two PCR rounds for roughly 10 cycles each, using TRBV1-TRBV30 forward primers and a C-beta reverse primer. TCRdb reprocessed the multiplex PCR reads with MiXCR, giving one entry per CDR3 protein. The sample lists about 310,000 distinct CDR3 sequences, 45% to 70% occurring once. Unsorted whole blood served as the source of blood RNA, and germline DNA was extracted as well. Sequencing was performed on peripheral blood. The receptor source for this set is a woman under 40 with primary liver carcinoma and hepatitis B virus infection.

Details on this clonotype: The junction departs from germline at one end; a sequencing error may be responsible. The DNA of the CDR3 is TGTGCTAGCAGCGTAACATGGGCCACTGAAGCTTTCTTT. Encoded protein: CASSVTWATEAFF. The chain uses TRBV9 and TRBJ1-1; D not resolved. This CDR3 has 13 amino acids. Germline V gene sequence: CDR1 SGDLS, CDR2 YYNGEE.

The DNA for the CDR3 is TGTGCCAGCAATGTTGGAGGGGCCGTAGCCAAAAACATTCAGTACTTC. Protein sequence: CASNVGGAVAKNIQYF. The chain is built from TRBV28 and TRBJ2-4, with D possibly TRBD2 on 6 matching bases. Germline CDR1 reads MDHEN; CDR2 reads SYDVKM. Trimming took 7 bases from V and 0 from J, leaving 16 bases between them. This CDR3 is 16 amino acids long.

This clonotype was recorded many times. The chain recombines TRBV29-1 with TRBJ2-2; D possibly corresponds to TRBD1 (6 bases). This CDR3 spans 11 amino acids. V lost 8 bases to trimming and J lost 6 bases, with 10 bases between them. Germline CDR1 SQVTM, CDR2 ANQGSEA. The CDR3 here is CSIRGAGELFF. The CDR3 region has the DNA TGCAGCATCAGGGGCGCCGGGGAGCTGTTTTTT.

With respect to this clonotype: Being one base from a much bigger clone, this may be a read error. V and J are TRBV10-3 and TRBJ1-2; D perhaps matches TRBD1 (5 bases). The CDR3 length is 13 residues. The germline V gene has CDR1 ENHRY and CDR2 SYGVKD. CDR3 sequence (DNA): TGTGCCATCAGTAAGTCAGTGGGGGATGGCTACACCTTC. Translation: CAISKSVGDGYTF.

A single count supports this clonotype. This could be a read error, since a much larger clone is one nucleotide away. The chain uses TRBV29-1 and TRBJ2-7; D is undetermined. V lost 7 bases and J 6 bases, leaving 13 bases between the germline ends. The germline CDR1 and CDR2 sequences are SQVTM and ANQGSEA. The CDR3 spans 11 residues. The CDR3 region is CSGGSVGEQYF. In nucleotides, the CDR3 is TGCAGCGGTGGGTCAGTGGGCGAGCAGTACTTC.

Concerning this clonotype: A read error may be the cause here, since a much bigger clone is one base away. The chain carries TRBV12-3 or TRBV12-4 and TRBJ2-4, with D hard to call. V was pared by 2 bases and J by 0 bases, with 11 bases between. This CDR3 region has 16 residues. The CDR3 DNA follows: TGTGCCAGCAGTTTACTCAGCTTACTAGCCAAAAACATTCAGTACTTC. This codes for CASSLLSLLAKNIQYF.

Of note for this clonotype: The conserved phenylalanine or tryptophan is not found at the CDR3 terminus, so this likely reflects a read error. The V gene is TRBV11-2, the J gene TRBJ2-5; 10 bases align to TRBD2. J was trimmed by 5 bases and V by 3 bases; bases with no gene match: 12. The CDR3 consists of 17 residues. CDR1 and CDR2 (germline): SGHAT, FQNNGV. The CDR3 loop reads CASSFKLGLARVETQYS. CDR3 coding DNA: TGTGCCAGCAGCTTCAAGCTGGGACTAGCGAGAGTGGAGACCCAGTACTCC.

This clonotype has only a few counts. The chain joins TRBV5-4 to TRBJ2-5, with 8 bases aligning to TRBD2. The CDR3 runs to 15 residues. Looked up from germline, CDR1 is SGHNT and CDR2 is YYREEE (reference sequence). Losses at the gene ends were 3 bases for V and 2 bases for J; bases not matched to a gene: 6. In DNA, the CDR3 is TGTGCCAGCAGCTCGCCGGGACTAGGACAAGAGACCCAGTACTTC. Protein product: CASSSPGLGQETQYF.

This clonotype was detected ten times or more. This chain joins TRBV6-1 and TRBJ2-3; the match to TRBD2 covers 10 bases. V dropped 2 bases and J dropped 0; count of bases not matched to a gene: 8. The CDR3 runs to 18 residues. CDR1 is MNHNS and CDR2 is SASEGT in the germline V gene. CDR3 sequence reads: CASSERIAGGLSTDTQYF. DNA for the CDR3: TGTGCCAGCAGTGAAAGGATAGCGGGAGGCCTAAGCACAGATACGCAGTATTTT.

With regard to this clonotype: The junction departs from the called germline gene at one end, perhaps through a read error. The chain carries TRBV4-3 and TRBJ2-7; D is perhaps TRBD1 or TRBD2 (5 bases each). The CDR3 is 15 amino acids. Germline CDR1 LGHNA, CDR2 YSLEER. CDR3 nucleotide sequence: TGTGCCAGCAGCCAAGTTGTCGGGGCTGGCTACGAGCTGTACTTC. Its translation: CASSQVVGAGYELYF.

This clonotype was detected only a few times. This chain links TRBV5-4 with TRBJ2-1, with unresolved D. V was clipped by 1 base and J by 7 bases, with 9 bases between them. Germline V gene lookup returns CDR1 SGHNT and CDR2 YYREEE (reference sequence). The CDR3 length is 13 residues. The CDR3 bases are TGTGCCAGCAGCTTGAATTCGTGGAATGAGCAGTTCTTC. Translation gives CASSLNSWNEQFF.

As concerns this clonotype: This could be a read error, since a much larger clone is one nucleotide away. The rearrangement uses TRBV6-5 and TRBJ2-3; unclear D gene. This CDR3 has 12 residues. V dropped 5 bases and J dropped 3 bases, with 6 bases sitting between them. Germline values: CDR1 MNHEY, CDR2 SVGAGI. The CDR3 DNA is TGTGCCAGCAGTCGAAGAACAGATACGCAGTATTTT. Translating it yields CASSRRTDTQYF.

This clonotype was observed many times. The chain joins TRBV12-3 or TRBV12-4 to TRBJ1-6; D is possibly TRBD1 (5 bases). The V and J ends lost 3 bases and 11 bases respectively, with 11 bases between them. CDR3 size: 13 residues. The CDR3 sequence: CASSLGDRAPLHF. CDR3 coding DNA: TGTGCCAGCAGTTTGGGGGATCGGGCACCCCTCCACTTT.

In regard to this clonotype: This clone may be a read error of a much larger clone one base away. V gene TRBV12-3 or TRBV12-4 combines with J gene TRBJ2-1, with a weak D call TRBD2 (6 bases). The V gene lost 10 bases and the J gene lost 7 bases, with 26 bases spanning the gap. This CDR3 region has 16 residues. The CDR3 here is CANSQLGGTSGNEQFF. CDR3 nucleotides: TGTGCCAACAGCCAGTTGGGCGGGACGTCCGGAAATGAGCAGTTCTTC.

This sequence joins TRBV12-5 and TRBJ2-1, with D perhaps TRBD2 (6 bases). V was pared by 8 bases and J by 7 bases, with 18 bases between. CDR1 is LGHNT, CDR2 FRNRAP, per germline. The CDR3 extends over 14 amino acids. CDR3 region: CASSGLGGGNEQFF. CDR3 bases: TGTGCTAGTAGCGGGTTAGGAGGAGGGAATGAGCAGTTCTTC.

This clonotype showed up many times. This chain joins TRBV11-2 and TRBJ2-7; D unclear. The CDR3 consists of 14 residues. Germline V gene data show CDR1 as SGHAT and CDR2 as FQNNGV. Trimming left V 5 bases short and J 2 bases short, with 13 bases between. CDR3 DNA: TGTGCCAGCAGCCAAAGACTCACTACCTACGAGCAGTACTTC. Translated, it gives CASSQRLTTYEQYF.

This clonotype was seen ten or more times. This chain connects TRBV11-1 to TRBJ2-1; TRBD2 is a possible D gene (6 bases). The V and J ends lost 5 bases and 4 bases respectively, with 15 bases between them. Looked up from germline, CDR1 is SGHAT and CDR2 is FQDESV (reference sequence). The length of the CDR3 is 15 residues. CDR3 residues: CASSEYLAIYNEQFF. DNA for the CDR3: TGTGCCAGCAGCGAGTATCTAGCGATATACAATGAGCAGTTCTTC. Looking up the rest from reference TRBV11-1 and TRBJ2-1 gives the full variable domain: EAEVAQSPRYKITEKSQAVAFWCDPISGHATLYWYRQILGQGPELLVQFQDESVVDDSQLPKDRFSAERLKGVDSTLKIQPAELGDSAMYLCASSEYLAIYNEQFFGPGTRLTVL.

On this clonotype: This may be a read error: a much more frequent sequence differs by one nucleotide. Here the CDR3 DNA reads TGCAGCGTTGCGGTGCCAGGGAAAATGGAGGCCCAGTACTTC. Amino acids: CSVAVPGKMEAQYF. The chain couples TRBV29-1 to TRBJ2-5; possibly TRBD1 or TRBD2 for D (5 bases each). V dropped 4 bases and J dropped 9 bases, with 21 bases sitting between them. The CDR3 is 14 amino acids. Germline CDR1 reads SQVTM; CDR2 reads ANQGSEA.

The V and J genes are TRBV6-2 or TRBV6-3 and TRBJ1-1; D not certain. The V gene's germline CDR1 is MNHEY and CDR2 SVGEGT. Deletions cut 6 bases from V and 1 base from J, with 12 bases between. The CDR3 contains 14 residues. The CDR3: CASRSNYGNTEAFF. Here the CDR3 DNA reads TGTGCCAGCAGATCAAACTACGGGAACACTGAAGCTTTCTTT.

A note on this clonotype: A much larger clone differs by one base, so this may be a read error. The CDR3 carries no conserved terminal phenylalanine or tryptophan, so it likely arises from a read error. The gene calls are TRBV29-1 and TRBJ1-2; D unclear. This CDR3 has 14 residues. CDR1 is SQVTM and CDR2 is ANQGSEA in the germline V gene. The V end was cut by 7 bases, the J end by 4 bases, with 19 bases between. The CDR3 DNA sequence: TGCAGCGCCGAAACCCTCGGACGGTTCTATGGCTACACCTCC. Amino acids: CSAETLGRFYGYTS.

Points on this clonotype: A read error may account for a junction end that differs from germline. The rearrangement links TRBV6-2 or TRBV6-3 to TRBJ1-1; D is uncertain. Germline-derived CDR1 and CDR2 are MNHEY and SVGEGT. The CDR3 runs to 14 residues. CDR3 region: CASSEIRPNTEALF. DNA of the CDR3: TGTGCCAGCAGTGAAATAAGGCCGAACACTGAAGCTTTGTTT.

In this sample, this clonotype turned up a few times. The rearrangement joins TRBV24-1 to TRBJ2-5; the match to TRBD1 covers 9 bases. Germline V gene data show CDR1 as KGHDR and CDR2 as SFDVKD. This CDR3 has 14 residues. J was trimmed by 5 bases and V by 6 bases; bases with no gene match: 6. DNA of the CDR3: TGTGCCACCAGTCCCGCGACAGGGGGGGAGACCCAGTACTTC. This codes for CATSPATGGETQYF.

As concerns this clonotype: This may stem from a read error, because a much larger clone lies one nucleotide away. The chain couples TRBV12-3 or TRBV12-4 to TRBJ2-2; D ambiguous. This CDR3 has 15 amino acids. V was trimmed by 6 bases and J by 4 bases, leaving 15 bases between them. CDR3 amino acids: CASSPKLGCTGELFF. The DNA of the CDR3 is TGTGCCAGCAGCCCAAAGTTAGGATGCACCGGGGAGCTGTTTTTT.

The chain employs TRBV30 and TRBJ2-1; the match to TRBD2 covers 13 bases. The CDR3 sequence is 15 residues long. Trimming cost V 0 bases and J 6 bases; bases outside gene matches: 2. Germline lookup yields CDR1 GTSNPN and CDR2 SVGIG (reference sequence). As DNA, the CDR3 is TGTGCCTGGAGTGTTGGACTAGCGGGGGCCAATGAGCAGTTCTTC. As protein: CAWSVGLAGANEQFF.

About this clonotype: Possible read error: a much larger clone is one base away. The chain carries TRBV7-8 and TRBJ2-7; a possible D gene is TRBD1 (5 bases). The CDR3 runs 14 residues. Looked up from germline, CDR1 is SGHVS and CDR2 is FQNEAQ. The CDR3 coding sequence is TGTACCAGCAGCTTATTGCAGACAGCTTACGAGCAGTACTTC. It encodes CTSSLLQTAYEQYF.

Comments on this clonotype: This may stem from a read error, because a much larger clone lies one nucleotide away. The V gene is TRBV29-1, the J gene TRBJ2-3, with unresolved D. The germline V and J ends were trimmed by 6 bases and 3 bases, with 10 bases remaining between them. The length of the CDR3 is 12 residues. Germline CDR1 reads SQVTM; CDR2 reads ANQGSEA. CDR3 residues: CSVGLETDTQYF. As DNA, the CDR3 is TGCAGCGTCGGCCTAGAGACAGATACGCAGTATTTT.

On this clonotype: This clone may be a read error of a much larger clone one base away. The chain has TRBV12-3 or TRBV12-4 and TRBJ1-5; D might be TRBD1 (5 bases). Deletions cut 10 bases from V and 5 bases from J, with 15 bases between. The CDR3 contains 13 residues. The CDR3 DNA reads as TGTGCCATCAGCGCCGGGACTTATCAGCCCCAGCATTTT. Encoded protein: CAISAGTYQPQHF.